This T cell receptor (beta chain) stems from a study of graft-versus-host responses after intestinal transplantation. On the study more broadly: Each recipient received a multivisceral, liver-intestinal, or isolated intestinal graft. For around three years after anti-thymocyte globulin induction, all recipients took tacrolimus and steroids.

Notes on the study in general: Some GvH clones appeared in ileal mucosa or blood before recipient bone marrow. Within the allografts of patients who had graft-donor T cell macrochimerism, graft-versus-host to host-versus-graft clonal ratios were high.

Germline V lookup: CDR1 LNHDA, CDR2 SQIVND (reference sequence). This CDR3 is 13 amino acids long. The V gene end was trimmed by 6 bases and the J gene end by 4 bases; junction bases not matched to a gene: 3. A note on this clone: Its antigen remains unknown.

TCRdb keeps only in-frame clones here, not all; method: immunoSEQ multiplex PCR. Of 150,000 or so clones in the sample, about nine tenths were seen once. The clonotype was recovered from a human donor who received an intestinal transplant. V usage is TRBV19 and J usage is TRBJ2-3; 8 bases line up with TRBD1. Sequencing used unstimulated CD4+ T cells sorted from spleen or lymph node cells, obtained before intestinal transplant. CDR3 in amino acids: CASRVTGADTQYF. The CDR3 nucleotides read TGTGCCAGTAGGGTGACAGGGGCAGATACGCAGTATTTT.